Below, 10 T cell receptor beta chains from the same sample are listed, as sequenced in a study of CD8 T cells in ankylosing spondylitis. MiXCR, run by TCRdb on the 5' RACE reads, gives a single entry per CDR3 protein. This sample has over 30,000 distinct CDR3 sequences, with approximately 15% found just once. Sequenced: blood. The receptors were sampled from a male donor with ankylosing spondylitis or in good health (not recorded which).

This clonotype has only a few counts. The chain is built from TRBV28 and TRBJ2-2, with 10 bases that match TRBD1. Germline CDR1 and CDR2: MDHEN and SYDVKM. The CDR3 is 14 amino acids. After removal of 2 bases from V and 6 bases from J, the junction contained 0 bases not matched to a gene. This CDR3 is CASSLDRGPGELFF. CDR3 DNA sequence: TGTGCCAGCAGTTTAGACAGGGGGCCCGGGGAGCTGTTTTTT. Full variable domain (rest looked up from reference TRBV28 and TRBJ2-2): DVKVTQSSRYLVKRTGEKVFLECVQDMDHENMFWYRQDPGLGLRLIYFSYDVKMKEKGDIPEGYSVSREKKERFSLILESASTNQTSMYLCASSLDRGPGELFFGEGSRLTVL.

V usage is TRBV6-5 and J usage is TRBJ2-3; 10 bases line up with TRBD2. Germline CDR1 reads MNHEY; CDR2 reads SVGAGI. The CDR3 totals 17 residues. V gave up 5 bases and J gave up 4 bases; unmatched junction bases: 12. CDR3 protein: CASSPPKLAGSPDTQYF. The CDR3 DNA sequence: TGTGCCAGCAGTCCCCCCAAACTAGCGGGAAGTCCAGATACGCAGTATTTT.

A few counts support this clonotype. J is TRBJ2-5 and V is TRBV7-2, with TRBD1 matching over 10 bases. The V segment lost 1 base and the J segment 5 bases; nucleotides outside the gene matches: 4. The germline CDR1 and CDR2 sequences are SGHTA and FQGNSA. This CDR3 has 15 amino acids. DNA of the CDR3: TGTGCCAGCAGCTTAGGTGGGACAGGGGAGGAGACCCAGTACTTC. It yields the protein CASSLGGTGEETQYF.

The genes are TRBV29-1 and TRBJ2-1, with D unclear. With 6 bases removed from V and 10 bases from J, the gap between germline ends came to 7 bases. The CDR3 extends over 9 amino acids. Germline lookup yields CDR1 SQVTM and CDR2 ANQGSEA. The CDR3 spells CSVAEEQFF. CDR3 coding DNA: TGCAGCGTGGCGGAGGAGCAGTTCTTC.

A few counts support this clonotype. The V gene is TRBV5-1, the J gene TRBJ1-2, with D possibly TRBD1 on 6 matching bases. Germline CDR1 is SGHRS and CDR2 is YFSETQ. The V end lost 0 bases, the J end lost 6 bases, and 9 bases lay between the germline ends. This CDR3 contains 13 residues. This CDR3 reads CASSLVPGDGYTF. CDR3 sequence (DNA): TGCGCCAGCAGCTTGGTCCCAGGGGATGGCTACACCTTC.

The chain combines TRBV27 with TRBJ1-1; no clear D. The V and J ends lost 6 bases and 4 bases respectively, with 15 bases between them. Germline-derived CDR1 and CDR2 are MNHEY and SMNVEV (reference sequence). The CDR3 is 14 residues long. CDR3 region: CASRQRGPRTEAFF. The CDR3 nucleotides read TGTGCCAGCAGGCAGAGAGGACCCCGCACTGAAGCTTTCTTT.

This clonotype was observed a few times. The rearrangement joins TRBV7-6 to TRBJ1-5; 8 bases fit TRBD1. Germline CDR1 and CDR2: SGHVS and FNYEAQ. Trimming took 5 bases from V and 5 from J; bases not matched to a gene: 8. The CDR3 length is 15 residues. CDR3 loop: CASSTLTGVDQPQHF. DNA for the CDR3: TGTGCCAGCAGCACTTTGACAGGGGTAGATCAGCCCCAGCATTTT.

This sequence joins TRBV20-1 and TRBJ2-7, with unresolved D. The ends were cut back, 6 bases at V and 2 bases at J, with 14 bases in the middle. The CDR3 is 13 amino acids. CDR1 and CDR2 (germline): DFQATT, SNEGSKA (reference sequence). CDR3 sequence: CSANNPSAYEQYF. The CDR3, as DNA: TGCAGTGCCAACAACCCATCGGCCTACGAGCAGTACTTC.

DNA for the CDR3: TGTGCCAGCAGTTTTTCTAGCTGGGGGACCCAGTACTTC. It yields the protein CASSFSSWGTQYF. J is TRBJ2-5 and V is TRBV12-3 or TRBV12-4; tentative D call: TRBD2 (5 bases). The CDR3 has 13 residues. Trimming left V 3 bases short and J 7 bases short, with 12 bases between.

This clonotype was seen more than once but under ten times. This rearrangement joins TRBV28 to TRBJ2-7; D may correspond to TRBD1 or TRBD2 (5 bases each). The length of the CDR3 is 12 residues. The germline V and J ends were trimmed by 6 bases and 7 bases, with 13 bases remaining between them. CDR1 MDHEN and CDR2 SYDVKM come from the germline V gene. This chain's CDR3 is CASSPRWGEQYF. CDR3 bases: TGTGCCAGCAGCCCCCGCTGGGGGGAGCAGTACTTC. The whole variable domain, filled in from reference TRBV28 and TRBJ2-7, reads DVKVTQSSRYLVKRTGEKVFLECVQDMDHENMFWYRQDPGLGLRLIYFSYDVKMKEKGDIPEGYSVSREKKERFSLILESASTNQTSMYLCASSPRWGEQYFGPGTRLTVT.